This T cell receptor beta chain comes out of a study of blood T cell repertoires in COVID-19. Study-wide background: From T cells, B-cell-depleted T cells, or PBMCs came the material, which was cDNA or gDNA.

The V segment lost 6 bases and the J segment 8 bases; nucleotides outside the gene matches: 13. The CDR3 totals 16 residues. Germline assignment: CDR1 LNHDA and CDR2 SQIVND (reference sequence). The data were produced by immunoSEQ multiplex PCR, yet TCRdb's version contains in-frame clones alone and is incomplete. This table has approximately 82,000 clones, about four fifths appearing once. The clonotype originates from a woman aged 60-70 years with acute or convalescent COVID-19. The genes are TRBV19 and TRBJ1-1; 12 bases are shared with TRBD1. The sample taken for sequencing was peripheral blood. This CDR3 reads CASRGQGARSSSEAFF. The CDR3 DNA follows: TGTGCCAGTAGGGGACAGGGGGCGCGGTCGTCGTCAGAAGCTTTCTTT.